A single sample gave rise to the 4 T cell receptor beta chains below, sequenced in a study of CD8 T cells in ankylosing spondylitis. MiXCR was run by TCRdb on the 5' RACE reads, yielding one entry per CDR3 protein. The table records 150,000 to 200,000 distinct CDR3 sequences, about 18% of them present only once. The specimen sequenced was blood, either unsorted or a sorted T cell fraction (not recorded which). The receptors stem from a male donor with ankylosing spondylitis or in good health (not recorded which).

The chain couples TRBV21-1 to TRBJ2-5; the table gives TRBD1 as D, unverified against the DNA. TRBV21-1 is reported as a pseudogene. The CDR3 has 14 amino acids. CDR3 region: CASSPGWGGETQYF. CDR3 bases: TGTGCCAGCAGCCCCGGATGGGGCGGCGAGACCCAGTACTTC.

This clonotype was seen only a few times. The chain carries TRBV10-3 and TRBJ2-1; 14 nucleotides align to TRBD2. Germline V gene lookup returns CDR1 ENHRY and CDR2 SYGVKD. The CDR3 has 17 residues. Trimming removed 3 bases from V and 9 bases from J; junction bases left unmatched: 10. This CDR3 reads CAISESPTSGRAGEQFF. DNA of the CDR3: TGTGCCATCAGTGAAAGCCCGACTAGCGGGAGGGCTGGTGAGCAGTTCTTC.

A few counts support this clonotype. J is TRBJ2-1 and V is TRBV11-1, with D perhaps matching TRBD2 (6 bases). The V end lost 4 bases, the J end lost 1 base, and 8 bases lay between the germline ends. Germline V lookup: CDR1 SGHAT, CDR2 FQDESV (reference sequence). CDR3 size: 14 residues. CDR3 sequence: CASSSGGSYNEQFF. The CDR3, as DNA: TGTGCCAGCAGCTCTGGGGGGTCCTACAATGAGCAGTTCTTC. The entire variable domain, with the rest obtained from reference TRBV11-1 and TRBJ2-1, is as follows: EAEVAQSPRYKITEKSQAVAFWCDPISGHATLYWYRQILGQGPELLVQFQDESVVDDSQLPKDRFSAERLKGVDSTLKIQPAELGDSAMYLCASSSGGSYNEQFFGPGTRLTVL.

This clonotype was counted ten times or more. The J gene is TRBJ1-1, the V gene TRBV10-3, with unresolved D. With 0 bases removed from V and 4 bases from J, the gap between germline ends came to 3 bases. This CDR3 has 12 amino acids. Germline V gene lookup returns CDR1 ENHRY and CDR2 SYGVKD. The CDR3 region has the DNA TGTGCCATCAGTGAGTCTGGCACTGAAGCTTTCTTT. Translation gives CAISESGTEAFF.